This TCR beta chain was recovered during a study of glioma-infiltrating T cells. Study at large: Low-grade gliomas were grade II; glioblastomas were grade IV at initial diagnosis.

Findings and caveats of the study: A blood CDR3 motif signature was depleted in highly divergent patients. Above-expected tissue-blood divergence occurred in all gliomas, most in low-grade ones.

Germline assignment: CDR1 MDHEN and CDR2 SYDVKM. The CDR3 spans 14 residues. V lost 2 bases and J lost 6, with 13 bases in between. On this clonotype: What it recognizes is unknown.

Amplification of TCR alpha and beta CDR3 regions from RNA used iRepertoire nested multiplex PCR. One-step reverse transcription and amplification started from about 100-400 ng of tissue mRNA or PBMC total RNA. TCRdb reprocessed the multiplex PCR reads via MiXCR and lists one record per CDR3 protein. Among approximately 400,000 distinct CDR3 sequences listed, roughly 41% were seen once. The chain combines TRBV28 with TRBJ1-2; D might be TRBD1 (6 bases). The receptor was isolated from a human donor with low-grade glioma or glioblastoma, undergoing nonglioma brain surgery, or in good health (not recorded which). Sequenced: glioma tissue, nonneoplastic brain tissue, or PBMCs (not recorded which). The CDR3 nucleotides are TGTGCCAGCAGTTTACGACAGGTTAGCCATGGCTACACCTTC. Its protein is CASSLRQVSHGYTF.